One TCR beta chain is described in this entry. As yet, its antigen is unknown. These data come from a study of cytomegalovirus exposure and HLA in healthy donors. Study-wide results and limits: Some TCR beta chains (roughly 150 of them) were listed as cytomegalovirus-associated.

PCR primers comprised 60 Vbeta and 13 Jbeta primers. The assay was immunoSEQ multiplex PCR, and TCRdb's table has in-frame clones only and misses some. The sample yields fewer than 250,000 clones, about 76% seen once. The CDR3 is 16 residues long. After removal of 1 base from V and 4 bases from J, the junction contained 7 bases not matched to a gene. The germline V gene has CDR1 SGHRS and CDR2 YFSETQ. This TCR was sampled from a male donor in good health and CMV-seropositive. Sequencing was done on a sample of PBMCs. The chain couples TRBV5-1 to TRBJ2-1, with 8 bases that match TRBD2. Here the CDR3 reads CASSLSGTRGYNEQFF. Written as DNA, the CDR3 is TGCGCCAGCAGCTTGTCCGGGACTAGAGGGTACAATGAGCAGTTCTTC.